This TCR beta chain derives from a study of shared clonotypes between healthy human individuals. Study-wide points: In having few donors, the study represented limited genetic and exposure-history diversity. The sampled material consisted only of blood, and tissue repertoires are likely to differ.

Profiled with immunoSEQ multiplex PCR; TCRdb holds only in-frame clones, not every one. The sample holds fewer than 650,000 clones, 75% to 85% seen once. This clone has only one observation. Its target is not known. The V end was cut by 7 bases, the J end by 9 bases, with 13 bases between. The germline gives CDR1 MNHNS, CDR2 SASEGT. CDR3 size: 12 residues. The chain is built from TRBV6-1 and TRBJ1-5; D might be TRBD1 (6 bases). The TCR sequence derives from a woman in her thirties or forties in good health. Some clones in this sample may be carry-over from other donors' samples. What was sequenced was PBMCs. The CDR3 DNA reads TGTGCCAGCAAGGACAGACAACTGCCCCAGCATTTT. It codes for CASKDRQLPQHF.